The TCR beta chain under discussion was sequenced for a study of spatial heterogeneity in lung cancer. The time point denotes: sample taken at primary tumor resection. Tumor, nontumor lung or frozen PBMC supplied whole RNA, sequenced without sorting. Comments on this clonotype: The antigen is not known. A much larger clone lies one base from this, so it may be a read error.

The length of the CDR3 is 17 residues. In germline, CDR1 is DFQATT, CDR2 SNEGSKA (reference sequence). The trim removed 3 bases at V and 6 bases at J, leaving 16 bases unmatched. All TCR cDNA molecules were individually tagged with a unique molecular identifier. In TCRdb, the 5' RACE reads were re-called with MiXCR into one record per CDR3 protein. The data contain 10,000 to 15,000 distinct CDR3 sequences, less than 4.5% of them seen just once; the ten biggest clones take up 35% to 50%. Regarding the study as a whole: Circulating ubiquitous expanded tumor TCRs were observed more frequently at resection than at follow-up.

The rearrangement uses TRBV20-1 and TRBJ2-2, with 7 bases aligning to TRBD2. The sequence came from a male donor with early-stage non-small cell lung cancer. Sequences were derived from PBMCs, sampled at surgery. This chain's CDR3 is CSASPIGLAEGSGELFF. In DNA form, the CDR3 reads TGCAGTGCTAGTCCCATCGGGCTAGCGGAAGGCTCCGGGGAGCTGTTTTTT.